This T cell receptor (beta chain) was profiled in a study of cytomegalovirus exposure and HLA in healthy donors. The CDR3 is 14 amino acids. CDR1 and CDR2 from the germline V gene are SEHNR and FQNEAQ (reference sequence). V shed 0 bases and J shed 2 bases, with 7 bases lying between them. Points on this clone: What it recognizes is unknown.

This PCR relied on a set of 60 Vbeta primers and 13 Jbeta primers. Assay: immunoSEQ multiplex PCR; the TCRdb copy retains only in-frame clones and omits some. The data contain 100,000 to 150,000 clones, over 60% of them singletons. Broader study findings: Later findings reportedly placed an Asian-associated ancestry cluster below the roughly 660-donor mean for N-insertions.

This TCR was sampled from a young man in good health and CMV-seronegative. Sequenced input: PBMCs. The chain recombines TRBV7-9 with TRBJ2-5; D not resolved. The CDR3 reads CASSLAPSQETQYF. CDR3 coding DNA: TGTGCCAGCAGCTTAGCGCCCAGTCAAGAGACCCAGTACTTC.